This T cell receptor (beta chain) was captured in a study of blood T cell repertoires in COVID-19. Study-wide context: PBMCs, B-cell-depleted T cells, or T cells provided the cDNA or gDNA that made up the material.

Trimming cost V 0 bases and J 0 bases, with 3 bases left between them. CDR3 length equals 13 residues. Germline lookup yields CDR1 SGHNT and CDR2 YYREEE (reference sequence). The method was immunoSEQ multiplex PCR; TCRdb's version includes in-frame clones alone and lacks a portion of them. The sample holds a few hundred thousand clones; more than 70% are singletons and the top ten take approximately 6.6%. Sequencing was carried out using peripheral blood. This clonotype was sampled from a woman aged 25 to 39 who had recovered from COVID-19. V and J are TRBV5-4 and TRBJ1-2; D uncertain. The CDR3 DNA is TGTGCCAGCAGCTTGGACTCTAACTATGGCTACACCTTC. This encodes CASSLDSNYGYTF.